Following are 30 T cell receptor beta chains from one sample sequenced in a study of blood T cell repertoires in COVID-19. The data were produced by immunoSEQ multiplex PCR, yet TCRdb's version contains in-frame clones alone and is incomplete. The table has around 210,000 clones, around 80% seen once. The sequenced sample consisted of peripheral blood. The receptors originated from a human donor in a cohort sampled during active COVID-19.

The chain recombines TRBV6-1 with TRBJ1-1; D not certain. Trimming cost V 2 bases and J 5 bases, with 9 bases left between them. This CDR3 has 13 residues. Germline V gene sequence: CDR1 MNHNS, CDR2 SASEGT. The DNA of the CDR3 is TGTGCCAGCAGTGAATTGAGGGCAACTGAAGCTTTCTTT. Amino acids: CASSELRATEAFF.

This clone was seen a single time. The chain links TRBV5-1 to TRBJ2-3; TRBD2 aligns across 14 bases. V was pared by 4 bases and J by 4 bases, with 5 bases of the junction left unmatched. CDR3 length: 16 residues. Germline lookup yields CDR1 SGHRS and CDR2 YFSETQ. CDR3 nucleotide sequence: TGCGCCAGCAGCGCCGGGACTAGCGGGAGTTCAGATACGCAGTATTTT. Translating gives CASSAGTSGSSDTQYF.

The chain carries TRBV24-1 and TRBJ1-2; weak D call: TRBD1 (5 bases). V gave up 4 bases and J gave up 7 bases, with 12 bases separating them. Germline assignment: CDR1 KGHDR and CDR2 SFDVKD. This CDR3 region has 13 residues. CDR3 sequence reads: CATSERGLGGYTF. CDR3 nucleotides: TGTGCCACCAGTGAGCGGGGCTTAGGTGGCTACACCTTC.

J is TRBJ2-2 and V is TRBV19; perhaps TRBD1 as D (6 bases). The ends were cut back, 7 bases at V and 6 bases at J, with 15 bases in the middle. In germline, CDR1 is LNHDA, CDR2 SQIVND (reference sequence). The CDR3 has 14 residues. In DNA, the CDR3 is TGTGCCAGTATCGTATTCGCAGGGGCCGGGGAGCTGTTTTTT. It translates to CASIVFAGAGELFF.

V usage is TRBV28 and J usage is TRBJ2-2; 7 nucleotides match TRBD1. Per the germline V gene, CDR1 is MDHEN and CDR2 is SYDVKM. With 5 bases clipped from V and 6 bases from J, the junction kept 3 bases outside the gene matches. The CDR3 extends over 13 amino acids. CDR3 sequence: CASSQQGSGELFF. The DNA of the CDR3 is TGTGCCAGCAGTCAACAGGGGTCCGGGGAGCTGTTTTTT.

This chain connects TRBV7-9 to TRBJ1-1; D is unresolved. Germline loops: CDR1 SEHNR, CDR2 FQNEAQ (reference sequence). The CDR3 is 13 amino acids. The germline V and J ends were trimmed by 2 bases and 3 bases, with 7 bases remaining between them. The CDR3 reads CASSLMPDTEAFF. In DNA form, the CDR3 reads TGTGCCAGCAGCTTAATGCCAGACACTGAAGCTTTCTTT.

The chain carries TRBV7-6 and TRBJ1-4, with D maybe TRBD1 (6 bases). V was trimmed by 5 bases and J by 2 bases, leaving 15 bases between them. Germline V gene data show CDR1 as SGHVS and CDR2 as FNYEAQ. This CDR3 has 16 amino acids. The CDR3 region has the DNA TGTGCCAGCAGCCTCCGGACGGGGGGCACTAATGAAAAACTGTTTTTT. This gives the protein CASSLRTGGTNEKLFF.

The rearrangement uses TRBV27 and TRBJ2-2, with TRBD2 as a possible D gene (5 bases). The CDR3 is 16 amino acids. From germline, CDR1 is MNHEY and CDR2 SMNVEV (reference sequence). V was clipped by 5 bases and J by 1 base, with 14 bases between them. The CDR3: CASSLFREQNTGELFF. CDR3 DNA: TGTGCCAGCAGTCTGTTCCGGGAACAGAACACCGGGGAGCTGTTTTTT.

V gene TRBV6-5 combines with J gene TRBJ1-1; D not certain. Trimming pared 4 bases from V and 8 bases from J, leaving 14 bases between. CDR3 size: 13 residues. Germline V CDR1 and CDR2: MNHEY, SVGAGI. CDR3 loop: CASSSTRSWEAFF. The DNA of the CDR3 is TGTGCCAGCAGTTCTACGCGGTCTTGGGAAGCTTTCTTT.

The chain joins TRBV19 to TRBJ1-1, with 7 bases aligning to TRBD1. Germline trimming cut 6 bases from V and 0 bases from J; bases unmatched to any gene: 1. The V gene's germline CDR1 is LNHDA and CDR2 SQIVND (reference sequence). CDR3 size: 13 residues. CDR3 sequence reads: CASRGTVNTEAFF. As DNA, the CDR3 is TGTGCCAGTAGAGGGACAGTGAACACTGAAGCTTTCTTT. The full variable domain, rest sourced from reference TRBV19 and TRBJ1-1, is DGGITQSPKYLFRKEGQNVTLSCEQNLNHDAMYWYRQDPGQGLRLIYYSQIVNDFQKGDIAEGYSVSREKKESFPLTVTSAQKNPTAFYLCASRGTVNTEAFFGQGTRLTVV.

The V and J genes are TRBV28 and TRBJ1-1; D is ambiguous. CDR1 is MDHEN and CDR2 is SYDVKM in the germline V gene. Between the trimmed V and J ends, which lost 0 bases and 1 base, there was a span of 15 bases. The CDR3 has 17 residues. The CDR3, as DNA: TGTGCCAGCAGTTTATGGGGTTTGCTTGGAGGGAACACTGAAGCTTTCTTT. As protein: CASSLWGLLGGNTEAFF.

This rearrangement joins TRBV21-1 to TRBJ2-1; the table's D call TRBD2 went unverified against the DNA. TRBV21-1 is designated a pseudogene. This CDR3 is built from 15 residues. The CDR3 DNA reads TGTGCCAGCACCGACGGGGGACTAGACTACAATGAGCAGTTCTTC. This translates into CASTDGGLDYNEQFF.

This rearrangement joins TRBV4-1 to TRBJ2-1; a weak D match, TRBD1 (5 bases). Germline lookup yields CDR1 MGHRA and CDR2 YSYEKL. CDR3 length equals 15 residues. Trimming pared 1 base from V and 0 bases from J, leaving 7 bases between. The CDR3 nucleotides are TGCGCCAGCAGCCAAGTTCAGGGCTCCTACAATGAGCAGTTCTTC. It yields the protein CASSQVQGSYNEQFF.

This chain links TRBV6-1 with TRBJ1-5, with D perhaps TRBD1 (5 bases). V lost 1 base and J lost 4, with 14 bases in between. This CDR3 contains 16 residues. Germline V gives CDR1 MNHNS, CDR2 SASEGT. The CDR3 here is CASSEERLRVNQPQHF. DNA for the CDR3: TGTGCCAGCAGTGAAGAGAGACTCAGGGTGAATCAGCCCCAGCATTTT.

This clone was seen a single time. The V call is TRBV6-6, the J call TRBJ2-5; perhaps TRBD1 as D (5 bases). V lost 10 bases, J lost 0 bases, and 12 bases lay in between. In germline, CDR1 is MNHNY, CDR2 SVGAGI (reference sequence). This CDR3 is 13 amino acids long. The CDR3 DNA is TGTGCCACCAAGGACAACTACCAAGAGACCCAGTACTTC. Protein sequence: CATKDNYQETQYF.

J is TRBJ2-7 and V is TRBV3-1 (or the pseudogene TRBV3-2); unclear D gene. The CDR3 extends over 14 amino acids. Germline loops: CDR1 LGHDT, CDR2 YNNKEL (reference sequence). Deletions cut 1 base from V and 2 bases from J, with 9 bases between. CDR3 in amino acids: CASSQGSDTYEQYF. DNA of the CDR3: TGTGCCAGCAGCCAAGGCTCAGACACCTACGAGCAGTACTTC.

The chain joins TRBV2 to TRBJ2-1; the match to TRBD2 covers 8 bases. V lost 6 bases to trimming and J lost 9 bases; unmatched junction nucleotides: 13. The CDR3 extends over 15 amino acids. CDR1 is SNHLY, CDR2 FYNNEI, per germline. CDR3 protein: CASSGWGLGLSEQFF. The CDR3 region has the DNA TGTGCCAGCAGCGGCTGGGGACTAGGGCTCAGTGAGCAGTTCTTC. The full variable domain, completed using reference TRBV2 and TRBJ2-1, is EPEVTQTPSHQVTQMGQEVILRCVPISNHLYFYWYRQILGQKVEFLVSFYNNEISEKSEIFDDQFSVERPDGSNFTLKIRSTKLEDSAMYFCASSGWGLGLSEQFFGPGTRLTVL.

The V gene is TRBV18, the J gene TRBJ1-5; tentative D call: TRBD1 (6 bases). CDR3 size: 16 residues. V was pared by 3 bases and J by 4 bases, with 16 bases between. In germline, CDR1 is KGHSH, CDR2 LQKENI. The DNA for the CDR3 is TGTGCCAGCTCACCCCTGGTAAGAGGGGGAAATCAGCCCCAGCATTTT. Amino acids: CASSPLVRGGNQPQHF.

This clone was seen only once. The rearrangement uses TRBV5-1 and TRBJ2-7; 8 bases are a match to TRBD1. The ends lost 3 bases at V and 0 bases at J; junction bases unmatched: 5. CDR1 is SGHRS, CDR2 YFSETQ, per germline. The CDR3 loop spans 15 amino acids. CDR3 loop: CASSSGQANSYEQYF. The CDR3 DNA sequence: TGCGCCAGCAGCTCGGGACAGGCGAACTCCTACGAGCAGTACTTC.

This chain links TRBV4-2 with TRBJ2-7, with D maybe TRBD2 (6 bases). Trimming removed 3 bases at V and 0 bases at J, with 15 bases between. The CDR3 has 16 residues. Looked up from germline, CDR1 is LGHNA and CDR2 is YNFKEQ. For the CDR3, the DNA is TGTGCCAGCAGCCACCTACTAGCTCAGAGCTCCTACGAGCAGTACTTC. Its translation is CASSHLLAQSSYEQYF.

The rearrangement joins TRBV14 to TRBJ1-6; no definite D call. The CDR3 extends over 15 amino acids. Germline values: CDR1 SGHDN, CDR2 FVKESK. The V gene lost 0 bases and the J gene lost 6 bases, with 9 bases spanning the gap. The CDR3 DNA is TGTGCCAGCAGCCAAGAACGGGGAACTAATTCACCCCTCCACTTT. As protein: CASSQERGTNSPLHF.

The chain is built from TRBV28 and TRBJ2-5; D ambiguous. This CDR3 has 12 amino acids. Germline V CDR1 and CDR2: MDHEN, SYDVKM. V was cut by 5 bases and J by 4 bases, with 8 bases left in between. The CDR3 sequence is CASSTSGETQYF. In DNA form, the CDR3 reads TGTGCCAGCAGTACTTCCGGAGAGACCCAGTACTTC.

CDR3 in amino acids: CASSLQWSSYEQYF. In nucleotides, the CDR3 is TGTGCCAGCAGCTTACAGTGGAGCTCCTACGAGCAGTACTTC. This sequence joins TRBV11-2 and TRBJ2-7; D gene ambiguous. CDR3 length: 14 residues. Trimming shortened V by 2 bases and J by 0 bases, and 8 bases separated the two germline ends. CDR1 and CDR2 (germline): SGHAT, FQNNGV.

This chain uses TRBV12-3 or TRBV12-4 with TRBJ2-7; D remains ambiguous. This CDR3 is 12 amino acids long. With 1 base removed from V and 9 bases from J, the gap between germline ends came to 10 bases. The CDR3 nucleotides are TGTGCCAGCAGTTTAGGGTCAACACGGCAGTACTTC. It translates to CASSLGSTRQYF.

The V call is TRBV18, the J call TRBJ1-5, with D unresolved. The CDR3 spans 14 residues. Germline assignment: CDR1 KGHSH and CDR2 LQKENI. The V gene lost 2 bases and the J gene lost 8 bases, with 13 bases spanning the gap. The CDR3 is CASSPSWGGEPQHF. In DNA form, the CDR3 reads TGTGCCAGCTCACCAAGTTGGGGAGGAGAGCCCCAGCATTTT.

This chain links TRBV18 with TRBJ2-3; TRBD2 agrees at 11 bases. The ends lost 4 bases at V and 2 bases at J; junction bases unmatched: 5. This CDR3 has 16 residues. Germline assignment: CDR1 KGHSH and CDR2 LQKENI. In DNA form, the CDR3 reads TGTGCCAGCTCACTCCTAGCGGGAGGCCCCACAGATACGCAGTATTTT. Its translation: CASSLLAGGPTDTQYF.

This clone came up many times. V and J are TRBV7-9 and TRBJ1-6; 8 bases align to TRBD1. The ends lost 5 bases at V and 7 bases at J; junction bases unmatched: 4. Germline loops: CDR1 SEHNR, CDR2 FQNEAQ (reference sequence). The CDR3 has 14 amino acids. The CDR3 DNA follows: TGTGCCAGCAGCCATCGGGACAGGAATTCACCCCTCCACTTT. This gives the protein CASSHRDRNSPLHF.

This clone was seen only once. The chain joins TRBV6-5 to TRBJ1-1, with 11 positions matching TRBD1. The V gene end was trimmed by 7 bases and the J gene end by 5 bases; junction bases not matched to a gene: 9. Germline V gene lookup returns CDR1 MNHEY and CDR2 SVGAGI. The CDR3 covers 15 residues. DNA for the CDR3: TGTGCCAGCACCCGGCCAGGGACAGGGGGAACTGAAGCTTTCTTT. Its translation is CASTRPGTGGTEAFF.

The chain uses TRBV13 and TRBJ2-1, with TRBD2 matching over 11 bases. The trim removed 4 bases at V and 9 bases at J, leaving 8 bases unmatched. This CDR3 comprises 15 residues. The V gene's germline CDR1 is PRHDT and CDR2 FYEKMQ (reference sequence). CDR3 sequence reads: CASSSPGGLAGEQFF. The CDR3 DNA reads as TGTGCCAGCAGCTCTCCCGGTGGACTAGCGGGTGAGCAGTTCTTC.

The CDR3 reads CASSLGRGRNEQFF. CDR3 nucleotide sequence: TGTGCCAGCAGCTTGGGCAGGGGGCGAAATGAGCAGTTCTTC. The chain has TRBV5-4 and TRBJ2-1, with 8 bases that match TRBD1. The length of the CDR3 is 14 residues. Per the germline V gene, CDR1 is SGHNT and CDR2 is YYREEE (reference sequence). V dropped 0 bases and J dropped 7; count of bases not matched to a gene: 3.